This T cell receptor beta chain stems from a study of regulatory T cells in long-lasting Graves disease. The ends were cut back, 3 bases at V and 0 bases at J, with 11 bases in the middle. Germline loops: CDR1 DFQATT, CDR2 SNEGSKA (reference sequence). The CDR3 length is 14 residues. As to time point: persistent/refractory GD, antithyroid drugs over 5 years with positive TRAb. Researchers made the TCR library from RNA that was extracted from PBMCs. Sequencing libraries for TCR beta were prepared with iRepertoire HTBI primers and Arm-PCR of CDR3 regions. TCRdb itself ran the multiplex PCR reads through MiXCR, one entry per CDR3 protein. Of about 300,000 distinct CDR3 sequences listed, 20% to 25% are singletons. Study-level findings and limits: Lower TCR diversity was seen in persistent Graves' patients than in newly diagnosed ones.

This clonotype was counted at least ten times. Its antigen is as yet unknown. The J gene is TRBJ1-1, the V gene TRBV20-1; the D gene is possibly TRBD1 (6 bases). Source: peripheral blood mononuclear cells (PBMCs), taken when the disease was refractory, from a patient treated with antithyroid drugs. The receptor was derived from a female donor with Graves disease. CDR3 bases: TGCAGTGCTAGTACTCCAGGGGTGAACACTGAAGCTTTCTTT. This gives the protein CSASTPGVNTEAFF.